The 17 T cell receptor beta chains given below trace back to one sample, sequenced in a study of blood T cell repertoires in COVID-19. Libraries were prepared by immunoSEQ multiplex PCR; TCRdb keeps only in-frame clonotypes and omits some of them. This sample has 52,000 or so clones; around 84% occur once, and the top ten carry 2.6%. Sequencing was done on a sample of peripheral blood. These receptors all stem from a man aged 50 or older with acute or convalescent COVID-19.

This clone was seen a few times. The rearrangement links TRBV1 to TRBJ1-5; TRBD1 reflects the table's D call only, with no check against the DNA. TRBV1 is designated a pseudogene. The CDR3 covers 18 residues. The CDR3 bases are TGCACCAGCAGCCAAAATTCAGGGGGCTCGAGGATAAATCAGCCCCAGCATTTT. Its translation is CTSSQNSGGSRINQPQHF.

V gene TRBV5-6 combines with J gene TRBJ2-2, with 7 bases identical to TRBD2. V gave up 2 bases and J gave up 5 bases; unmatched junction bases: 0. Per the germline V gene, CDR1 is SGHDT and CDR2 is YYEEEE. The CDR3 loop spans 13 amino acids. The CDR3 nucleotides read TGTGCCAGCAGCTTTAGCGGGACCGGGGAGCTGTTTTTT. Protein: CASSFSGTGELFF.

The chain couples TRBV6-2 or TRBV6-3 to TRBJ2-3; TRBD2 aligns across 12 bases. The germline V gene has CDR1 MNHEY and CDR2 SVGEGT. After removal of 6 bases from V and 2 bases from J, the junction contained 6 bases not matched to a gene. The CDR3 sequence is 16 residues long. Written as DNA, the CDR3 is TGTGCCAGCAGCACGACTAGCGGGGGCATCACAGATACGCAGTATTTT. It yields the protein CASSTTSGGITDTQYF.

This sequence joins TRBV3-1 (or the pseudogene TRBV3-2) and TRBJ2-7; 9 bases match TRBD1. V lost 2 bases and J lost 0; bases outside the gene matches: 8. The CDR3 runs 17 residues. CDR1 is LGHDT and CDR2 is YNNKEL in the germline V gene (reference sequence). As DNA, the CDR3 is TGTGCCAGCAGCCAATCTCCGGGACAGGGCGGCTCCTACGAGCAGTACTTC. Translated, it gives CASSQSPGQGGSYEQYF.

This chain links TRBV18 with TRBJ1-1; D perhaps matches TRBD1 (5 bases). Trimming removed 0 bases at V and 5 bases at J, with 13 bases between. The CDR3 consists of 15 residues. Germline-derived CDR1 and CDR2 are KGHSH and LQKENI. Written as DNA, the CDR3 is TGTGCCAGCTCACCACCGGGAAGGGGTGGGACTGAAGCTTTCTTT. Protein sequence: CASSPPGRGGTEAFF.

The V gene is TRBV28, the J gene TRBJ2-7; tentatively, D is TRBD2 (7 bases). Trimming stripped 6 bases from V and 0 bases from J, with 12 bases between. CDR3 length equals 14 residues. CDR1 and CDR2 from the germline V gene are MDHEN and SYDVKM. The CDR3 reads CASRGGVNSYEQYF. CDR3 DNA sequence: TGTGCCAGCAGAGGGGGGGTAAACTCCTACGAGCAGTACTTC. The complete variable domain, with remaining parts taken from reference TRBV28 and TRBJ2-7, reads DVKVTQSSRYLVKRTGEKVFLECVQDMDHENMFWYRQDPGLGLRLIYFSYDVKMKEKGDIPEGYSVSREKKERFSLILESASTNQTSMYLCASRGGVNSYEQYFGPGTRLTVT.

The chain joins TRBV7-9 to TRBJ1-2; D not resolved. Germline V gives CDR1 SEHNR, CDR2 FQNEAQ (reference sequence). This CDR3 contains 14 residues. Deletions cut 0 bases from V and 0 bases from J, with 5 bases between. Here the CDR3 reads CASSLAIANYGYTF. CDR3 DNA sequence: TGTGCCAGCAGCTTAGCGATAGCTAACTATGGCTACACCTTC.

This clone was observed a few times. The chain couples TRBV6-4 to TRBJ2-1, with 12 positions matching TRBD2. The CDR3 spans 16 residues. V lost 5 bases and J lost 9; bases outside the gene matches: 11. From germline, CDR1 is MRHNA and CDR2 SNTAGT. CDR3 bases: TGTGCCAGCAGTCTCCTAGCGGGAGGGCCCGCCGGTGAGCAGTTCTTC. Translation: CASSLLAGGPAGEQFF.

V and J are TRBV7-6 and TRBJ1-4; the D gene is possibly TRBD1 (6 bases). CDR3 size: 12 residues. The germline V gene encodes CDR1 SGHVS and CDR2 FNYEAQ. Trimming removed 1 base at V and 12 bases at J, with 9 bases between. The CDR3 is CASSLDRVQLFF. The CDR3 DNA is TGTGCCAGCAGCTTAGACAGGGTACAACTGTTTTTT.

The V and J genes are TRBV6-5 and TRBJ2-7; no definite D call. In germline, CDR1 is MNHEY, CDR2 SVGAGI. The CDR3 is 12 residues long. V was shortened by 8 bases and J by 3 bases, with 11 bases between the two germline ends. The CDR3 reads CASEEINYEQYF. The CDR3 DNA reads as TGTGCCAGCGAGGAGATAAACTACGAGCAGTACTTC.

CDR3 protein: CASSREDPHTDTQYF. The DNA of the CDR3 is TGCGCCAGCAGCCGGGAGGACCCACACACAGATACGCAGTATTTT. The V and J genes are TRBV5-1 and TRBJ2-3; the match to TRBD2 covers 7 bases. The CDR3 runs to 15 residues. J lost 2 bases, V lost 4 bases, and 7 bases had no gene match. Per the germline V gene, CDR1 is SGHRS and CDR2 is YFSETQ.

The chain combines TRBV7-3 with TRBJ1-1, with a possible D match to TRBD1 (6 bases). Germline CDR1 is SGHTA and CDR2 is FQGTGA. This CDR3 has 14 amino acids. Trimming stripped 5 bases from V and 1 base from J, with 11 bases between. CDR3 loop: CASSTQGTNTEAFF. DNA for the CDR3: TGTGCCAGCAGCACCCAGGGGACGAACACTGAAGCTTTCTTT. The full variable domain, with the rest looked up from reference TRBV7-3 and TRBJ1-1, is GAGVSQTPSNKVTEKGKYVELRCDPISGHTALYWYRQSLGQGPEFLIYFQGTGAADDSGLPNDRFFAVRPEGSVSTLKIQRTERGDSAVYLCASSTQGTNTEAFFGQGTRLTVV.

The CDR3 spells CATSDWTSGYNEQFF. CDR3 nucleotides: TGTGCCACCAGTGATTGGACTAGCGGCTACAATGAGCAGTTCTTC. This sequence joins TRBV24-1 and TRBJ2-1; 10 nucleotides match TRBD2. CDR1 and CDR2 from the germline V gene are KGHDR and SFDVKD. This CDR3 region has 15 residues. V shed 2 bases and J 3 bases; nucleotides not matched to a gene: 0.

The chain recombines TRBV3-1 (or the pseudogene TRBV3-2) with TRBJ2-1; 11 nucleotides match TRBD2. CDR3 size: 16 residues. Germline CDR1 LGHDT, CDR2 YNNKEL (reference sequence). V trimming: 5 bases; J trimming: 8 bases; junction bases outside the gene matches: 11. CDR3 amino acids: CASSVSGRGPRHEQFF. The CDR3 DNA reads TGTGCCAGCAGCGTTAGCGGGAGGGGCCCCCGCCATGAGCAGTTCTTC.

V and J are TRBV2 and TRBJ1-4, with a possible D match to TRBD1 (6 bases). Germline V gene lookup returns CDR1 SNHLY and CDR2 FYNNEI. The CDR3 spans 17 residues. Trimming left V 2 bases short and J 8 bases short, with 21 bases between. CDR3 DNA: TGTGCCAGCAGTGAAAGGGGGTCCGGACTCCGCGGAGAAAAACTGTTTTTT. Its protein is CASSERGSGLRGEKLFF. Filled out from reference TRBV2 and TRBJ1-4, the complete variable domain reads EPEVTQTPSHQVTQMGQEVILRCVPISNHLYFYWYRQILGQKVEFLVSFYNNEISEKSEIFDDQFSVERPDGSNFTLKIRSTKLEDSAMYFCASSERGSGLRGEKLFFGSGTQLSVL.

The chain employs TRBV20-1 and TRBJ1-1; D might be TRBD1 (5 bases). The CDR3 sequence is 12 residues long. V was shortened by 5 bases and J by 7 bases, with 14 bases between the two germline ends. CDR1 and CDR2 (germline): DFQATT, SNEGSKA (reference sequence). CDR3 amino acids: CSAGAQGSEAFF. CDR3 nucleotides: TGCAGTGCTGGTGCGCAGGGAAGTGAAGCTTTCTTT.

The V and J genes are TRBV7-3 and TRBJ2-3, with D possibly matching TRBD1 (5 bases). Germline-derived CDR1 and CDR2 are SGHTA and FQGTGA. Trimming removed 2 bases from V and 3 bases from J, with 12 bases in between. The CDR3 extends over 15 amino acids. The CDR3 sequence: CASSLQGLVTDTQYF. The CDR3 DNA reads as TGTGCCAGCAGCTTACAGGGTTTGGTGACAGATACGCAGTATTTT.